This TCR beta chain was obtained from a study of T cells after yellow fever vaccination. The trim removed 3 bases at V and 3 bases at J, leaving 8 bases unmatched. In germline, CDR1 is SGHKS, CDR2 YYEKEE (reference sequence). The CDR3 sequence is 15 residues long. TCRdb passed the 5' RACE reads through MiXCR, listing each CDR3 protein once. The sample consists of roughly 400,000 distinct CDR3 sequences, approximately 18% of them appearing once. The sample here was PBMCs, taken before the yellow fever booster vaccination. This clonotype was obtained from a man in his late teens or twenties who received the YFV17D yellow fever vaccine. The chain carries TRBV5-5 and TRBJ2-7; TRBD1 aligns across 8 bases. The DNA of the CDR3 is TGTGCCAGCAGCTCCCGGGACAGGTCCCTCTACGAGCAGTACTTC. Residues: CASSSRDRSLYEQYF.